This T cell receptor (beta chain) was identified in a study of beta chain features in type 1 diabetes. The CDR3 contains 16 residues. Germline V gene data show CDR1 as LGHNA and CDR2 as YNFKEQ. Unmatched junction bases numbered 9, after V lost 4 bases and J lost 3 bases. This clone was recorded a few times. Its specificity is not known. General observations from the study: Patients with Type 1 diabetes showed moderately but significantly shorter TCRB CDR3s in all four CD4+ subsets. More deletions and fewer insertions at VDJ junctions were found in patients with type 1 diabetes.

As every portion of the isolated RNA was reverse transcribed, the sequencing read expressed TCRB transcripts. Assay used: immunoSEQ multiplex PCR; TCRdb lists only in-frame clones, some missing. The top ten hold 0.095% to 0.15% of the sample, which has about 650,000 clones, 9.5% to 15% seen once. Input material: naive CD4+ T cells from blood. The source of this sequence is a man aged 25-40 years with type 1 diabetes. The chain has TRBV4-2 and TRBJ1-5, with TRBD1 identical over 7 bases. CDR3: CASSLTGDANNQPQHF. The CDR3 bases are TGTGCCAGCAGCCTCACAGGGGACGCAAACAATCAGCCCCAGCATTTT.